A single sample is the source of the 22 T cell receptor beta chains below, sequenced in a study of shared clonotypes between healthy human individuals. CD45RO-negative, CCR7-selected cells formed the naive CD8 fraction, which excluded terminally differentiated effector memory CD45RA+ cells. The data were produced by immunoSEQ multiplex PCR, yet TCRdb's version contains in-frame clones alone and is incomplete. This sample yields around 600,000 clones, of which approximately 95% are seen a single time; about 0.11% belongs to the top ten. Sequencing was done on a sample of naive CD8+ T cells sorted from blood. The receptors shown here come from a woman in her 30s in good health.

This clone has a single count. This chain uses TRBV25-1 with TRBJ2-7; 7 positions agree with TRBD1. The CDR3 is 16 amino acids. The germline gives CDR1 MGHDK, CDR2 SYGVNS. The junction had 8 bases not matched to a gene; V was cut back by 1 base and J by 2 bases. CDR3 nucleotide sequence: TGTGCCAGCAGTGAATTTGAGGGGGCCATGGCCTACGAGCAGTACTTC. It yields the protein CASSEFEGAMAYEQYF.

CDR3 in DNA: TGTGCCAGTAGTTTAACTAGCACCGGGGAGCTGTTTTTT. Its protein product is CASSLTSTGELFF. The chain combines TRBV19 with TRBJ2-2, with D perhaps TRBD2 (5 bases). V lost 5 bases, J lost 4 bases, and 8 bases lay in between. CDR3 size: 13 residues. Germline V gene sequence: CDR1 LNHDA, CDR2 SQIVND (reference sequence).

Here the CDR3 reads CASSRSFGDYEQYF. The CDR3 nucleotides read TGTGCCAGCAGCAGATCCTTTGGAGACTACGAGCAGTACTTC. This rearrangement joins TRBV7-9 to TRBJ2-7; D gene ambiguous. From germline, CDR1 is SEHNR and CDR2 FQNEAQ (reference sequence). V was trimmed by 5 bases and J by 3 bases, leaving 14 bases between them. The CDR3 has 14 residues.

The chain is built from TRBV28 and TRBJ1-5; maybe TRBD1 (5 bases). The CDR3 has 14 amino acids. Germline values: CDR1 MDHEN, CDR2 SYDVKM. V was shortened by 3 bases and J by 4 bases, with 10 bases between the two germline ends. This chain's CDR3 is CASSLDQGNQPQHF. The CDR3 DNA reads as TGTGCCAGCAGTTTGGACCAGGGTAATCAGCCCCAGCATTTT.

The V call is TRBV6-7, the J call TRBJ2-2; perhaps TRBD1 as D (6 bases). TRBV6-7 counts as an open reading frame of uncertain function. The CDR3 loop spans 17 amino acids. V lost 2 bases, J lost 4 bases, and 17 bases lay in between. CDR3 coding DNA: TGTGCCAGCAGTTACCAAAGGACAGTTTCATTCACCGGGGAGCTGTTTTTT. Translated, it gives CASSYQRTVSFTGELFF.

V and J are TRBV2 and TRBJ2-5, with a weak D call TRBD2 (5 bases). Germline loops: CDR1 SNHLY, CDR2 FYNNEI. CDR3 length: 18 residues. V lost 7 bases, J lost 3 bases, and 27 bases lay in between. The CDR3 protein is CASTPQNPDGVSEETQYF. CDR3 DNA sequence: TGTGCCAGCACCCCCCAAAATCCCGACGGGGTGTCCGAAGAGACCCAGTACTTC.

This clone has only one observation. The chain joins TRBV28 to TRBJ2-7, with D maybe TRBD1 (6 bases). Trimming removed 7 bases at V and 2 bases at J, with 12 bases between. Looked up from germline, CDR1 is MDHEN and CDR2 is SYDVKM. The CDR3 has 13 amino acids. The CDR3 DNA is TGTGCCAGCAACGAAAGGGGGACCTACGAGCAGTACTTC. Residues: CASNERGTYEQYF.

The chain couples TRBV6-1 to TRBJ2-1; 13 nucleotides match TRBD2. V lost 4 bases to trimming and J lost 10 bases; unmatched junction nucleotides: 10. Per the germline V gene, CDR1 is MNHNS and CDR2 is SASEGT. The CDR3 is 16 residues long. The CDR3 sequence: CASSVRGLAGMREQFF. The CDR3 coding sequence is TGTGCCAGCAGTGTCAGGGGACTAGCGGGAATGAGGGAGCAGTTCTTC.

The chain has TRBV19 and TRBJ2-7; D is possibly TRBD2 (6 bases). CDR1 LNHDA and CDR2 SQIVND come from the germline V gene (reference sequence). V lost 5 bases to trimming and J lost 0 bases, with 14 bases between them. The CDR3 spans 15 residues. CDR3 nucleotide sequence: TGTGCCAGTAGTTTCGATAGCGGAAGCTCCTACGAGCAGTACTTC. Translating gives CASSFDSGSSYEQYF.

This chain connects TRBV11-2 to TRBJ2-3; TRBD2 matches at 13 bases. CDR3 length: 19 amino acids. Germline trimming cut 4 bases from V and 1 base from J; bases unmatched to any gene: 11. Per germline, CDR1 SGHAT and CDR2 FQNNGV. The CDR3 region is CASSSTSGRSFAGTDTQYF. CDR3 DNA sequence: TGTGCCAGCAGCTCGACTAGCGGGAGGTCTTTTGCTGGCACAGATACGCAGTATTTT.

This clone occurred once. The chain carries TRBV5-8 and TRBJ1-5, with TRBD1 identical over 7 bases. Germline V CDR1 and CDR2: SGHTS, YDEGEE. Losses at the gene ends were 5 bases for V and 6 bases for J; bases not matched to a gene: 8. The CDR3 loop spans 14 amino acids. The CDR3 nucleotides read TGTGCCAGCAGGGAAGACAGGGCTAGTCAGCCCCAGCATTTT. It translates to CASREDRASQPQHF.

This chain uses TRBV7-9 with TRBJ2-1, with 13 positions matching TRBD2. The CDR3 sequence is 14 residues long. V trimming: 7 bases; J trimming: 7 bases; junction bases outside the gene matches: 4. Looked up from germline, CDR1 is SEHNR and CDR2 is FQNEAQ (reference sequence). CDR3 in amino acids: CASILAGGGNEQFF. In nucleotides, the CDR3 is TGTGCCAGCATACTAGCGGGAGGGGGGAATGAGCAGTTCTTC.

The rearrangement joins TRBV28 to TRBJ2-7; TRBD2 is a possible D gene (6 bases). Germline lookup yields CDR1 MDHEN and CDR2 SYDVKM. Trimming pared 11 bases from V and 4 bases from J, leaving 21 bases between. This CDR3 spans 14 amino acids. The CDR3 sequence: CAATGTPGEYEQYF. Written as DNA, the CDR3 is TGTGCCGCAACCGGGACGCCGGGAGAATACGAGCAGTACTTC.

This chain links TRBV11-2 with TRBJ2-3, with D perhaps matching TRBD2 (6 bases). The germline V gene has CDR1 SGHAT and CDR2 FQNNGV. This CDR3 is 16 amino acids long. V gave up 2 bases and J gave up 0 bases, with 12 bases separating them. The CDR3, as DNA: TGTGCCAGCAGCTTACTCTCCAGCGGGAGCACAGATACGCAGTATTTT. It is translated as CASSLLSSGSTDTQYF.

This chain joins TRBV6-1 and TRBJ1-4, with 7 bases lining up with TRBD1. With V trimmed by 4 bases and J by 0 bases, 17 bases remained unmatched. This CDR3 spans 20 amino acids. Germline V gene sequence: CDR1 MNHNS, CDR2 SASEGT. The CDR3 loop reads CASSVSVGRGKSPTNEKLFF. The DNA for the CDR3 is TGTGCCAGCAGTGTCTCTGTGGGCAGGGGGAAGAGCCCAACTAATGAAAAACTGTTTTTT.

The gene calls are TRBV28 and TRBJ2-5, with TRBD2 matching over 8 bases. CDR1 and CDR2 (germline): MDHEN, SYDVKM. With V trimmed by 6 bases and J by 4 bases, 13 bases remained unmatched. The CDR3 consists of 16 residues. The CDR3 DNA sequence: TGTGCCAGCAGCCCCCCGGGACTAGAGGCATCAGAGACCCAGTACTTC. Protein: CASSPPGLEASETQYF.

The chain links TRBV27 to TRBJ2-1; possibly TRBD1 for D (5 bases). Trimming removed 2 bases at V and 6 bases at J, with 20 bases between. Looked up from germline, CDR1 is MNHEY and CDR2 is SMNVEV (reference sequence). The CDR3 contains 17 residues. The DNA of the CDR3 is TGTGCCAGCAGTTTACTCCCCAGCAGGGAAGGATCCAATGAGCAGTTCTTC. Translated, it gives CASSLLPSREGSNEQFF.

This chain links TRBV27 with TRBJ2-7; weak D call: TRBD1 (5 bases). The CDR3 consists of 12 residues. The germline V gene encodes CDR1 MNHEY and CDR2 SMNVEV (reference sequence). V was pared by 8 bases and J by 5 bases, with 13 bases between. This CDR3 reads CASGAGRHEQYF. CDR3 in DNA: TGTGCCAGCGGGGCAGGGCGGCACGAGCAGTACTTC.

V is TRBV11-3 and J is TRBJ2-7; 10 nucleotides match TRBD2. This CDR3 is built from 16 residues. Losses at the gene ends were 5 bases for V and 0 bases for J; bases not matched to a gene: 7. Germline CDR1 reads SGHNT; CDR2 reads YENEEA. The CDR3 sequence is CASSDGLAESSYEQYF. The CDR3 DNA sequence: TGTGCCAGCAGCGACGGACTAGCGGAGAGCTCCTACGAGCAGTACTTC.

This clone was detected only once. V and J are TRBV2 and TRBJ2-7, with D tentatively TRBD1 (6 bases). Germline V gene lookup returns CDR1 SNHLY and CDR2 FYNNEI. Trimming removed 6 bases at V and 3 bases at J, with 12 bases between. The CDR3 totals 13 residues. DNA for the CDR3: TGTGCCAGCAGCTGGACAGAACTCTACGAGCAGTACTTC. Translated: CASSWTELYEQYF. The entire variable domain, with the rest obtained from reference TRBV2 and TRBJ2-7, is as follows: EPEVTQTPSHQVTQMGQEVILRCVPISNHLYFYWYRQILGQKVEFLVSFYNNEISEKSEIFDDQFSVERPDGSNFTLKIRSTKLEDSAMYFCASSWTELYEQYFGPGTRLTVT.

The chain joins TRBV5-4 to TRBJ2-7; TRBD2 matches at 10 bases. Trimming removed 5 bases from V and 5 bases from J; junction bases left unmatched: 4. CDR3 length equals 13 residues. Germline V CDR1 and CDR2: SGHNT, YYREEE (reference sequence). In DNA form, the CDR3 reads TGTGCCAGCAGAAGCGGACTAGCGGACGAGCAGTACTTC. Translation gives CASRSGLADEQYF.

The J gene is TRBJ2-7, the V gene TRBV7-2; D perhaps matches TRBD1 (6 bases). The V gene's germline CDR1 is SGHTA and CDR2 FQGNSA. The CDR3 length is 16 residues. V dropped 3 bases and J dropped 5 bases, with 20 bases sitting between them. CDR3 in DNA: TGTGCCAGCAGCTTCTTCTCAGGGGTCCCCCTTAACGAGCAGTACTTC. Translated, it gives CASSFFSGVPLNEQYF.